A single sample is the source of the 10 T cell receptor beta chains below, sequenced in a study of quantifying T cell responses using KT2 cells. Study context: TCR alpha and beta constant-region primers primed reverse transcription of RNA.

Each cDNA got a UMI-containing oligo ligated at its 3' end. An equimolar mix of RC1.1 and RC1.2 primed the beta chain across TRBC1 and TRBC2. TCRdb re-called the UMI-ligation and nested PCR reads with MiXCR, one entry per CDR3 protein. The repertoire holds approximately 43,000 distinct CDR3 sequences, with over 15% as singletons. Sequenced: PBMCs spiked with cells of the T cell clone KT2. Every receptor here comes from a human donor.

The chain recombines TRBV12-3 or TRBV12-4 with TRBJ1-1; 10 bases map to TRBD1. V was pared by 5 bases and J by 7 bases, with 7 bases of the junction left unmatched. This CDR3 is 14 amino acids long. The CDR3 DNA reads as TGTGCCAGCAGTGCAGACAGGGGGCTCAGTGAAGCTTTCTTT. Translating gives CASSADRGLSEAFF.

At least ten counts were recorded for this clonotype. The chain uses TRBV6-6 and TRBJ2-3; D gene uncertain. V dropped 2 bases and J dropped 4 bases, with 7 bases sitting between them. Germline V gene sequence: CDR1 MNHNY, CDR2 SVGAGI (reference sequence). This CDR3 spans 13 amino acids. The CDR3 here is CASSYRISDTQYF. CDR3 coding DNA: TGTGCCAGCAGTTACCGTATCTCAGATACGCAGTATTTT.

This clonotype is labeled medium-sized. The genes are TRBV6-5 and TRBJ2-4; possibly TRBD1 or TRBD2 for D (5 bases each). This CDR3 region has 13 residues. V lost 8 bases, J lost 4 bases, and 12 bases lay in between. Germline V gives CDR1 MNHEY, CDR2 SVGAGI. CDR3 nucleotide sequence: TGTGCCAGCCGGGGACGGATAAAAAACATTCAGTACTTC. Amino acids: CASRGRIKNIQYF.

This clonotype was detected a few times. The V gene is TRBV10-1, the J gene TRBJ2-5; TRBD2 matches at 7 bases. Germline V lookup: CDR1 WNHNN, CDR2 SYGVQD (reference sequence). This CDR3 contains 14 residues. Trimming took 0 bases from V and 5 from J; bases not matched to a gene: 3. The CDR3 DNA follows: TGCGCCAGCAGTGAGTCGGGGGGGGTGGAGACCCAGTACTTC. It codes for CASSESGGVETQYF.

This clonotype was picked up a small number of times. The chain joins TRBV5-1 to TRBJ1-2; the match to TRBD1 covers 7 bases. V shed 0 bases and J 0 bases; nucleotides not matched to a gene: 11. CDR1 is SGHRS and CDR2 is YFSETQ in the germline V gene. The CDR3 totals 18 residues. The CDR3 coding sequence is TGCGCCAGCAGCTTGGGGGATCGACAGGGAATTTCTAACTATGGCTACACCTTC. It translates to CASSLGDRQGISNYGYTF.

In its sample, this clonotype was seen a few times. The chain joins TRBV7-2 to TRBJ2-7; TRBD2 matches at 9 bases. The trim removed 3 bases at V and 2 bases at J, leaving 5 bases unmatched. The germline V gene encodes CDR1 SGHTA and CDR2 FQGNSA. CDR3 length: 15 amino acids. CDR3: CASSFGLAKTYEQYF. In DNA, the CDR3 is TGTGCCAGCAGCTTCGGACTAGCGAAAACCTACGAGCAGTACTTC. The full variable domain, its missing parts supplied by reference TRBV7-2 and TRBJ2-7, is GAGVSQSPSNKVTEKGKDVELRCDPISGHTALYWYRQSLGQGLEFLIYFQGNSAPDKSGLPSDRFSAERTGGSVSTLTIQRTQQEDSAVYLCASSFGLAKTYEQYFGPGTRLTVT.

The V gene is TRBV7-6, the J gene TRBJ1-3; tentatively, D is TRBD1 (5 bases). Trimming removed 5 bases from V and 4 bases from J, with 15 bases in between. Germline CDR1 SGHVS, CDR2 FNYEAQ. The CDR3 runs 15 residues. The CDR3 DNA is TGTGCCAGCAGCCAGGACAACCGGGTCGGAAACACCATATATTTT. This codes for CASSQDNRVGNTIYF.

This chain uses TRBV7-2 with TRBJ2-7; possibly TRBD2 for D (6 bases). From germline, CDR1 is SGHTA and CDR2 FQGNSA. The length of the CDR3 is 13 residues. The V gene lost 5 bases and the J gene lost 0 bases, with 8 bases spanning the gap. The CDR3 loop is CASSRGLSYEQYF. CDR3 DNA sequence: TGTGCCAGCAGCAGGGGACTCTCCTACGAGCAGTACTTC.

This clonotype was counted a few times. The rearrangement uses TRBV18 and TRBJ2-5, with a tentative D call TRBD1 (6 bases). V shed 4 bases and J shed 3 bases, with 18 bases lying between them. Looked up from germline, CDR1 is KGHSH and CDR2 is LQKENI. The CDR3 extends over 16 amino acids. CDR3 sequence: CASSLSFRGLEETQYF. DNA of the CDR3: TGTGCCAGCTCACTCTCATTCAGGGGTTTGGAAGAGACCCAGTACTTC.

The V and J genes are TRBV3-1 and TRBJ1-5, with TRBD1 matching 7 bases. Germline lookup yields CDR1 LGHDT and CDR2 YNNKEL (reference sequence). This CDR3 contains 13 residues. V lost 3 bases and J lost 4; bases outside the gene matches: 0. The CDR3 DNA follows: TGTGCCAGCAGCCAGGACAGGAATCAGCCCCAGCATTTT. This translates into CASSQDRNQPQHF.